What follows are 4 T cell receptor beta chains derived from one specimen sequenced in a study of Ad26.COV2.S vaccination and SARS-CoV-2 variants. The table came from immunoSEQ multiplex PCR; TCRdb's copy has only in-frame clones and leaves some out. The sample contains more than 300,000 clones, approximately 90% of which appear only once. Treatment here: around 19 received Ad26.COV2.S at low or high dose, single or two shots; about five received placebo; per-sample allocation not given. Samples came from day 63 after the first vaccine or placebo injection. This specimen consisted of peripheral blood, obtained in a trial of Ad26.COV2.S vaccine versus placebo. Source of these receptors: a person between 18 and 60 years old who received the Ad26.COV2.S COVID-19 vaccine or a placebo.

This sequence joins TRBV3-1 (or the pseudogene TRBV3-2) and TRBJ1-4, with D hard to call. This CDR3 has 14 amino acids. Germline loops: CDR1 LGHDT, CDR2 YNNKEL (reference sequence). V dropped 5 bases and J dropped 7 bases, with 14 bases sitting between them. The CDR3 DNA is TGTGCCAGCAGCATACGAGTTACGGGTGAAAAACTGTTTTTT. Its protein product is CASSIRVTGEKLFF.

The chain combines TRBV6-5 with TRBJ1-1; D is undetermined. The CDR3 has 14 amino acids. CDR1 and CDR2 (germline): MNHEY, SVGAGI. V lost 7 bases and J lost 0, with 12 bases in between. The CDR3 sequence: CASMIAALNTEAFF. CDR3 sequence (DNA): TGTGCCAGCATGATAGCAGCTTTGAACACTGAAGCTTTCTTT.

This clone was observed a single time. The V gene is TRBV5-8, the J gene TRBJ2-1; D unclear. Looked up from germline, CDR1 is SGHTS and CDR2 is YDEGEE. V lost 1 base, J lost 8 bases, and 4 bases lay in between. The CDR3 contains 11 residues. CDR3 in DNA: TGTGCCAGCAGCTTGACCCATGAGCAGTTCTTC. It specifies CASSLTHEQFF.

This chain joins TRBV4-1 and TRBJ1-3; 7 positions agree with TRBD1. The CDR3 is 16 residues long. The V segment lost 1 base and the J segment 1 base; nucleotides outside the gene matches: 4. Germline loops: CDR1 MGHRA, CDR2 YSYEKL. CDR3 protein: CASSQGTGVSGNTIYF. Written as DNA, the CDR3 is TGCGCCAGCAGCCAAGGGACAGGAGTGTCTGGAAACACCATATATTTT.